This T cell receptor (beta chain) is drawn from a study of radiotherapy plus CTLA-4 blockade in lung cancer. Study-level background: Disease control was achieved by approximately 32% of patients, and objective responses by about 17%.

Clones were read by immunoSEQ multiplex PCR, and TCRdb kept only the in-frame ones, dropping some. The data show around 37,000 clones, approximately 77% seen once. Patients in the study, people with chemo-refractory metastatic non-small-cell lung cancer, received focal radiation plus ipilimumab CTLA-4 blockade. As concerns this clone: What it binds is unknown.

Study-level results: Best predicting response, reportedly, were early blood T cell clone dynamics, with interferon-beta. Blood TCR clones of tumor origin expanded after radiotherapy plus ipilimumab.

V was clipped by 5 bases and J by 6 bases, with 16 bases between them. Per germline, CDR1 SGHNT and CDR2 YENEEA. The CDR3 totals 14 residues. The chain is built from TRBV11-3 and TRBJ1-2; tentatively, D is TRBD1 (6 bases). Specimen: peripheral blood, collected from a patient treated with radiotherapy plus ipilimumab. This TCR was recovered from a human donor with non-small cell lung cancer who had stable disease on radiotherapy plus ipilimumab. CDR3 sequence reads: CASSPQLGQHGYTF. CDR3 DNA sequence: TGTGCCAGCAGCCCTCAGCTGGGACAACATGGCTACACCTTC.